Listed below are T cell receptor beta chains from one sample, sequenced in a study of shared clonotypes between healthy human individuals. Measured with immunoSEQ multiplex PCR; TCRdb has only the in-frame clones, and not every one. The table lists more than 2,000,000 clones, just over 90% of them singletons, with 0.39% in the top ten. The sample was naive CD4+ T cells from PBMCs. The receptors were sampled from a man aged 18-30 years in good health. Some clones in this sample may be carry-over from other donors' samples. Each CDR3 is given with its conserved first and last residue. The D gene is left open where the match is weak. Rows give clone size only sometimes, using once, few, many, or a class for an expanded clone.

size	D	V	J	CDR3	DNA
-	-	TRBV10-3	TRBJ1-2	CAISRGEGYTF	TGTGCCATCTCACGGGGTGAGGGCTACACCTTC
once	TRBD1	TRBV30	TRBJ2-7	CAWRGQLEYEQYF	TGTGCCTGGAGGGGACAGCTAGAATACGAGCAGTACTTC
-	-	TRBV5-6	TRBJ2-5	CASSLEGGQETQYF	TGTGCCAGCAGCTTGGAGGGGGGCCAAGAGACCCAGTACTTC
-	TRBD2	TRBV5-4	TRBJ2-5	CASSPRTSGDQETQYF	TGTGCCAGCAGCCCACGGACTAGCGGGGACCAAGAGACCCAGTACTTC
-	TRBD1	TRBV9	TRBJ1-1	CASSRGPITEAFF	TGTGCCAGCAGTAGGGGGCCAATCACTGAAGCTTTCTTT
once	-	TRBV6-1	TRBJ2-1	CASSENSDEQFF	TGTGCCAGCAGTGAAAATTCAGATGAGCAGTTCTTC
-	TRBD2	TRBV7-9	TRBJ2-7	CASSELAGGREYF	TGTGCCAGCAGCGAACTAGCGGGAGGGCGGGAGTACTTC
-	-	TRBV19	TRBJ2-4	CASSTGQLAKNIQYF	TGTGCCAGTAGTACCGGGCAGCTAGCCAAAAACATTCAGTACTTC
-	-	TRBV28	TRBJ1-2	CASSLGDGYTF	TGTGCCAGCAGTTTGGGCGATGGCTACACCTTC
-	-	TRBV28	TRBJ2-7	CASSPGGQSYEQYF	TGTGCCAGCAGTCCCGGGGGACAGAGTTACGAGCAGTACTTC
-	-	TRBV4-2	TRBJ2-3	CASSQAGSSSDTQYF	TGTGCCAGCAGCCAAGCTGGTTCATCTTCAGATACGCAGTATTTT
-	TRBD2	TRBV2	TRBJ2-7	CASSETSGRAGGVQYF	TGTGCCAGCAGTGAAACTAGCGGGAGGGCCGGGGGAGTGCAGTACTTC
-	-	TRBV5-1	TRBJ1-5	CASSLDTGRPQHF	TGCGCCAGCAGCTTGGATACGGGACGCCCCCAGCATTTT
-	TRBD1	TRBV5-1	TRBJ1-1	CASSLAGQGEAFF	TGCGCCAGCAGCTTGGCGGGACAGGGTGAAGCTTTCTTT
-	-	TRBV7-2	TRBJ1-1	CASSPQTAWNTEAFF	TGTGCCAGCAGCCCACAGACAGCTTGGAACACTGAAGCTTTCTTT
-	-	TRBV6-5	TRBJ2-7	CASSYGPVEHAYEQYF	TGTGCCAGCAGTTACGGCCCGGTGGAGCACGCCTACGAGCAGTACTTC
-	-	TRBV18	TRBJ2-7	CASSLGRVSYEQYF	TGTGCCAGCTCGCTCGGACGCGTTTCCTACGAGCAGTACTTC
-	-	TRBV7-9	TRBJ2-7	CASSSGLPASEQYF	TGTGCCAGCAGCTCGGGACTCCCCGCGAGTGAGCAGTACTTC
-	-	TRBV5-1	TRBJ1-4	CASSLVDPVGEKLFF	TGCGCCAGCAGCTTGGTGGACCCCGTAGGGGAAAAACTGTTTTTT
-	-	TRBV4-3	TRBJ1-3	CASSQDSRSGNTIYF	TGCGCCAGCAGCCAAGATAGCAGGTCTGGAAACACCATATATTTT
-	TRBD2	TRBV30	TRBJ2-1	CAWRTSGIKDNEQFF	TGTGCCTGGAGGACTAGCGGAATCAAAGACAATGAGCAGTTCTTC
-	-	TRBV29-1	TRBJ1-2	CSVAFGNYGYTF	TGCAGCGTCGCATTCGGGAACTATGGCTACACCTTC
-	-	TRBV7-9	TRBJ2-7	CASSLDLQGKYF	TGTGCCAGCAGCTTAGATCTCCAGGGAAAGTACTTC
-	-	TRBV6-5	TRBJ2-5	CASSNPGETQYF	TGTGCCAGCAGTAACCCAGGGGAGACCCAGTACTTC
-	TRBD2	TRBV29-1	TRBJ2-2	CSVGTGGTGELFF	TGCAGCGTTGGGACGGGAGGCACCGGGGAGCTGTTTTTT
-	-	TRBV5-1	TRBJ2-7	CASSPADMGTGRLEQYF	TGCGCCAGCAGCCCCGCGGATATGGGGACCGGCCGGCTCGAGCAGTACTTC
-	TRBD2	TRBV5-1	TRBJ2-1	CASSLVASGGNEQFF	TGCGCCAGCAGCTTGGTGGCTAGCGGAGGGAATGAGCAGTTCTTC
-	-	TRBV5-1	TRBJ1-1	CASAWASSAEAFF	TGCGCCAGTGCCTGGGCGTCTTCAGCTGAAGCTTTCTTT
-	-	TRBV6-5	TRBJ1-5	CASSSSGPRGHQPQHF	TGTGCCAGCAGTTCCTCGGGCCCTCGCGGCCATCAGCCCCAGCATTTT
-	-	TRBV28	TRBJ1-1	CASSLRGDTEAFF	TGTGCCAGCAGTTTAAGGGGGGACACTGAAGCTTTCTTT
-	-	TRBV9	TRBJ2-2	CASSFRILEGNGELFF	TGTGCCAGCAGCTTCCGGATACTCGAGGGTAACGGGGAGCTGTTTTTT